This entry lists 30 T cell receptor beta chains sequenced from one sample in a study of blood T cell repertoires in COVID-19. Method: immunoSEQ multiplex PCR; TCRdb's copy keeps in-frame clones and lacks some. The sample has under 200,000 clones; about 85% are singletons. The sample consisted of peripheral blood. The receptors originated from an elderly woman with acute or convalescent COVID-19.

CDR3 coding DNA: TGTGCCAGTAGTATGGACAGGGTTGGGGCCAACGTCCTGACTTTC. Its translation is CASSMDRVGANVLTF. The chain couples TRBV19 to TRBJ2-6, with TRBD1 identical over 8 bases. Unmatched junction bases numbered 1, after V lost 3 bases and J lost 3 bases. Germline loops: CDR1 LNHDA, CDR2 SQIVND (reference sequence). The CDR3 spans 15 residues.

CDR3 coding DNA: TGCAGCGTAACAGCGGGGGGCTCCTGGGAGCAGTTCTTC. Its translation: CSVTAGGSWEQFF. The V and J genes are TRBV29-1 and TRBJ2-1, with 9 bases fitting TRBD2. Trimming at V came to 6 bases and at J to 10 bases, leaving 10 bases not matched to a gene. CDR1 is SQVTM, CDR2 ANQGSEA, per germline. This CDR3 contains 13 residues.

This chain links TRBV3-1 (or the pseudogene TRBV3-2) with TRBJ2-2; D is perhaps TRBD1 (6 bases). V lost 10 bases and J 1 base, leaving 10 bases between the germline ends. The CDR3 length is 13 residues. The germline V gene has CDR1 LGHDT and CDR2 YNNKEL (reference sequence). Here the CDR3 reads CATRGGNTGELFF. The CDR3, as DNA: TGTGCCACGAGAGGGGGGAACACCGGGGAGCTGTTTTTT.

This clone was recorded only once. The rearrangement joins TRBV9 to TRBJ2-7; 11 bases fit TRBD2. This CDR3 spans 15 amino acids. The germline CDR1 and CDR2 sequences are SGDLS and YYNGEE. J was trimmed by 2 bases and V by 3 bases; bases with no gene match: 4. CDR3 sequence reads: CASSASSGRPYEQYF. CDR3 nucleotides: TGTGCCAGCAGCGCCTCTAGCGGGAGGCCCTACGAGCAGTACTTC.

This rearrangement joins TRBV27 to TRBJ1-2; D ambiguous. The germline V gene encodes CDR1 MNHEY and CDR2 SMNVEV (reference sequence). The ends were cut back, 6 bases at V and 4 bases at J, with 15 bases in the middle. The CDR3 spans 14 residues. CDR3 coding DNA: TGTGCCAGCAGCCGCTCGGGGTTTGGCTATGGCTACACCTTC. It translates to CASSRSGFGYGYTF.

This clone was detected a few times. J is TRBJ2-7 and V is TRBV30, with a possible D match to TRBD1 (6 bases). There are 15 residues in the CDR3. Germline V CDR1 and CDR2: GTSNPN, SVGIG (reference sequence). Trimming shortened V by 1 base and J by 6 bases, and 19 bases separated the two germline ends. The CDR3 here is CAWSDPRLGAIEQYF. The CDR3 bases are TGTGCCTGGAGTGACCCCCGGCTGGGGGCGATCGAGCAGTACTTC.

This rearrangement joins TRBV5-1 to TRBJ1-1; 9 bases line up with TRBD1. CDR3 length: 17 residues. After removal of 3 bases from V and 1 base from J, the junction contained 10 bases not matched to a gene. The germline V gene has CDR1 SGHRS and CDR2 YFSETQ. This CDR3 is CASSYSGQGTWNTEAFF. For the CDR3, the DNA is TGCGCCAGCAGCTACTCCGGACAGGGGACGTGGAACACTGAAGCTTTCTTT.

The V call is TRBV6-5, the J call TRBJ2-2, with D uncertain. Germline V gene data show CDR1 as MNHEY and CDR2 as SVGAGI. There are 14 residues in the CDR3. The germline V and J ends were trimmed by 6 bases and 8 bases, with 16 bases remaining between them. The chain's CDR3 is CASSPPFFGGELFF. The CDR3 coding sequence is TGTGCCAGCAGCCCCCCTTTTTTCGGGGGGGAGCTGTTTTTT.

The chain recombines TRBV5-1 with TRBJ2-5; D might be TRBD1 (6 bases). Germline values: CDR1 SGHRS, CDR2 YFSETQ. CDR3 length: 16 residues. V was pared by 3 bases and J by 4 bases, with 19 bases between. DNA for the CDR3: TGCGCCAGCAGCTCCCCAGGGGCTAGGCAATCAGAGACCCAGTACTTC. This gives the protein CASSSPGARQSETQYF.

This clone was recorded only once. This sequence joins TRBV7-9 and TRBJ2-2; the match to TRBD1 covers 7 bases. Germline CDR1 SEHNR, CDR2 FQNEAQ (reference sequence). The ends lost 3 bases at V and 5 bases at J; junction bases unmatched: 0. This CDR3 comprises 13 residues. The DNA of the CDR3 is TGTGCCAGCAGCTTGACAGGGACCGGGGAGCTGTTTTTT. Protein: CASSLTGTGELFF.

The gene calls are TRBV3-1 (or the pseudogene TRBV3-2) and TRBJ2-3; D unresolved. Germline assignment: CDR1 LGHDT and CDR2 YNNKEL (reference sequence). V lost 4 bases, J lost 12 bases, and 20 bases lay in between. The CDR3 loop spans 14 amino acids. For the CDR3, the DNA is TGTGCCAGCAGCCCATCGATTCGACAAACGCTACAGTATTTT. Protein: CASSPSIRQTLQYF.

V gene TRBV12-3 or TRBV12-4 combines with J gene TRBJ1-1; 7 bases fit TRBD1. This CDR3 comprises 13 residues. Trimming took 6 bases from V and 4 from J; bases not matched to a gene: 5. CDR3 in DNA: TGTGCCAGCAGCGACAGGGATACCACTGAAGCTTTCTTT. Its protein is CASSDRDTTEAFF.

V gene TRBV5-1 combines with J gene TRBJ2-1; 8 bases match TRBD2. The germline V gene has CDR1 SGHRS and CDR2 YFSETQ. The CDR3 has 16 amino acids. The trim removed 6 bases at V and 5 bases at J, leaving 13 bases unmatched. This CDR3 is CASTARKRETHNEQFF. The CDR3, as DNA: TGCGCCAGCACCGCCCGGAAGCGGGAGACTCACAATGAGCAGTTCTTC.

The chain links TRBV9 to TRBJ2-6, with TRBD1 matching 7 bases. V lost 5 bases to trimming and J lost 0 bases; unmatched junction nucleotides: 2. The germline CDR1 and CDR2 sequences are SGDLS and YYNGEE. CDR3 size: 15 residues. CDR3: CASRGQLSGANVLTF. DNA for the CDR3: TGTGCCAGCAGGGGACAGCTCTCTGGGGCCAACGTCCTGACTTTC.

To note about this clone: One end of the junction does not line up with germline, which may come from a read error. The CDR3 region is CASSESHRRTNSPLHF. The DNA for the CDR3 is TGTGCCAGCAGCGAAAGCCATCGAAGAACTAATTCGCCCCTCCACTTT. This chain joins TRBV6-1 and TRBJ1-6; no reliable D call. CDR1 and CDR2 (germline): MNHNS, SASEGT. The CDR3 runs 16 residues.

The chain uses TRBV7-8 and TRBJ1-2; D may be TRBD1 (5 bases). CDR3 length equals 13 residues. The V and J ends lost 3 bases and 2 bases respectively, with 7 bases between them. The V gene's germline CDR1 is SGHVS and CDR2 FQNEAQ. The CDR3 here is CASSFGGNYGYTF. The CDR3 nucleotides read TGTGCCAGCAGCTTCGGGGGGAACTATGGCTACACCTTC.

This chain links TRBV18 with TRBJ2-5; D possibly corresponds to TRBD2 (5 bases). CDR1 is KGHSH and CDR2 is LQKENI in the germline V gene. CDR3 length: 16 amino acids. V dropped 2 bases and J dropped 5 bases, with 18 bases sitting between them. CDR3 nucleotides: TGTGCCAGCTCACCAATCGGCGGACTTCGTGTGGAGACCCAGTACTTC. This sequence encodes CASSPIGGLRVETQYF. The full variable domain, with the rest looked up from reference TRBV18 and TRBJ2-5, is NAGVMQNPRHLVRRRGQEARLRCSPMKGHSHVYWYRQLPEEGLKFMVYLQKENIIDESGMPKERFSAEFPKEGPSILRIQQVVRGDSAAYFCASSPIGGLRVETQYFGPGTRLLVL.

V is TRBV10-3 and J is TRBJ1-2; D unresolved. Deletions cut 2 bases from V and 4 bases from J, with 14 bases between. This CDR3 region has 15 residues. Germline CDR1 is ENHRY and CDR2 is SYGVKD. CDR3 in amino acids: CAISELTQNPYGYTF. CDR3 coding DNA: TGTGCCATCAGTGAGCTTACACAAAACCCCTATGGCTACACCTTC.

The chain joins TRBV11-2 to TRBJ2-5, with D maybe TRBD1 (5 bases). Germline-derived CDR1 and CDR2 are SGHAT and FQNNGV. The CDR3 covers 14 residues. With 0 bases removed from V and 5 bases from J, the gap between germline ends came to 10 bases. CDR3 loop: CASSLERGWETQYF. For the CDR3, the DNA is TGTGCCAGCAGCTTAGAAAGGGGCTGGGAGACCCAGTACTTC.

This clone has a handful of counts. The chain employs TRBV4-1 and TRBJ1-4, with 9 bases identical to TRBD1. Germline trimming cut 3 bases from V and 8 bases from J; bases unmatched to any gene: 7. Looked up from germline, CDR1 is MGHRA and CDR2 is YSYEKL. CDR3 length equals 15 residues. The DNA for the CDR3 is TGCGCCAGCAGCCACTCCGGGACAGGGCCCGAAAAACTGTTTTTT. Amino acids: CASSHSGTGPEKLFF.

CDR3 nucleotide sequence: TGTGCCTGCCGGAGGACAGGGGGTTCTGAAGCTTTCTTT. Protein product: CACRRTGGSEAFF. This chain uses TRBV30 with TRBJ1-1, with 10 bases matching TRBD1. Germline loops: CDR1 GTSNPN, CDR2 SVGIG (reference sequence). After removal of 6 bases from V and 6 bases from J, the junction contained 7 bases not matched to a gene. There are 13 residues in the CDR3.

This chain joins TRBV18 and TRBJ1-3; 7 bases agree with TRBD1. CDR1 and CDR2 (germline): KGHSH, LQKENI. CDR3 length equals 18 residues. J was trimmed by 1 base and V by 2 bases; bases with no gene match: 11. The CDR3 bases are TGTGCCAGCTCACCAAATCGTATGGGACAGACTTCTGGAAACACCATATATTTT. Protein sequence: CASSPNRMGQTSGNTIYF.

The V gene is TRBV29-1, the J gene TRBJ2-5, with 9 bases that match TRBD1. The ends lost 4 bases at V and 3 bases at J; junction bases unmatched: 0. In germline, CDR1 is SQVTM, CDR2 ANQGSEA. The CDR3 has 12 amino acids. The CDR3 region is CSVGTGEETQYF. In DNA, the CDR3 is TGCAGCGTTGGGACAGGGGAAGAGACCCAGTACTTC.

V usage is TRBV5-1 and J usage is TRBJ1-6, with a tentative D call TRBD1 (5 bases). Looked up from germline, CDR1 is SGHRS and CDR2 is YFSETQ. The CDR3 consists of 17 residues. Trimming removed 0 bases from V and 1 base from J, with 11 bases in between. The CDR3 sequence is CASSLGQLTSYNSPLHF. The CDR3 coding sequence is TGCGCCAGCAGCTTGGGACAGTTAACTTCCTATAATTCACCCCTCCACTTT.

The rearrangement uses TRBV19 and TRBJ2-2; weak D call: TRBD2 (5 bases). The CDR3 contains 14 residues. CDR1 is LNHDA, CDR2 SQIVND, per germline (reference sequence). The CDR3 nucleotides read TGTGTGGCCCGAGGGCCCGCGAACACCGGGGAGCTGTTTTTT. It is translated as CVARGPANTGELFF. Based on the CDR3 plus reference TRBV19 and TRBJ2-2, the full variable domain is DGGITQSPKYLFRKEGQNVTLSCEQNLNHDAMYWYRQDPGQGLRLIYYSQIVNDFQKGDIAEGYSVSREKKESFPLTVTSAQKNPTAFYLCVARGPANTGELFFGEGSRLTVL.

V and J are TRBV10-3 and TRBJ1-1; 12 positions match TRBD1. The CDR3 consists of 16 residues. Germline lookup yields CDR1 ENHRY and CDR2 SYGVKD. With V trimmed by 3 bases and J by 3 bases, 5 bases remained unmatched. The CDR3 DNA follows: TGTGCCATCAGTGACCGGGACAGGGGGCACGACACTGAAGCTTTCTTT. Its translation is CAISDRDRGHDTEAFF.

Here the CDR3 DNA reads TGTGCCAGCAGTTCCGGGACACCGCCTATTTACGAGCAGTACTTC. Translated, it gives CASSSGTPPIYEQYF. This chain joins TRBV6-5 and TRBJ2-7, with a weak D call TRBD1 (6 bases). The germline V gene encodes CDR1 MNHEY and CDR2 SVGAGI. Trimming cost V 4 bases and J 4 bases, with 17 bases left between them. This CDR3 contains 15 residues.

The chain links TRBV5-4 to TRBJ2-3; D unclear. This CDR3 has 12 residues. Germline V gives CDR1 SGHNT, CDR2 YYREEE (reference sequence). The germline V and J ends were trimmed by 4 bases and 8 bases, with 11 bases remaining between them. CDR3 in amino acids: CASSLGSGTQYF. CDR3 in DNA: TGTGCCAGCAGCCTGGGGTCGGGTACGCAGTATTTT.

The chain combines TRBV6-6 with TRBJ1-5; D is possibly TRBD1 (6 bases). Germline V gene lookup returns CDR1 MNHNY and CDR2 SVGAGI (reference sequence). The CDR3 is made up of 15 amino acids. V was clipped by 2 bases and J by 4 bases, with 12 bases between them. CDR3 sequence reads: CASSYVRTENQPQHF. Written as DNA, the CDR3 is TGTGCCAGCAGTTACGTTCGGACAGAGAATCAGCCCCAGCATTTT.

V is TRBV6-1 and J is TRBJ2-1, with 9 bases aligning to TRBD2. With 3 bases clipped from V and 2 bases from J, the junction kept 8 bases outside the gene matches. Germline CDR1 MNHNS, CDR2 SASEGT. The CDR3 has 17 amino acids. CDR3 region: CASSETSGGHTYNEQFF. CDR3 nucleotide sequence: TGTGCCAGCAGTGAGACGAGCGGGGGGCATACCTACAATGAGCAGTTCTTC.